Below are 32 T cell receptor beta chains sequenced from a single sample in a study of Graves' ophthalmopathy and Graves' hyperthyroidism (dated by TCRdb to between 2017 and 2018). Sequencing instrument: Illumina HiSeq 2000. For repertoire sequencing, TCR beta CDR3 regions were amplified from RNA transcripts. A first-round RT-PCR used HTBI primers with the Qiagen OneStep RT-PCR kit, followed by a second-round multiplex PCR, size selection and purification. TCRdb itself trimmed the public reads at Q25 with fastp, ran MiXCR and retained productive beta chains. Rows with one shared CDR3 protein collapse into an entry with the most common genes and DNA. Within this sample are more than 300,000 distinct CDR3 sequences, with about 18% of them counted one time only. The ten top clones hold 2.4% of the sample. Material: peripheral blood. The source of these receptors is an adult woman with stable Graves' hyperthyroidism.

This clonotype appeared many times. This chain connects TRBV2 to TRBJ1-5; D is possibly TRBD1 (6 bases). The CDR3 extends over 14 amino acids. The germline V gene has CDR1 SNHLY and CDR2 FYNNEI. The ends were cut back, 6 bases at V and 7 bases at J, with 16 bases in the middle. The CDR3 region has the DNA TGTGCCAGCAGGGACAGCGGGGTAAAGCAGCCCCAGCATTTT. This codes for CASRDSGVKQPQHF.

In its sample, this clonotype was seen many times. The chain carries TRBV12-3 or TRBV12-4 and TRBJ1-1; 11 bases match TRBD1. The CDR3 sequence is 15 residues long. Unmatched junction bases numbered 8, after V lost 6 bases and J lost 5 bases. CDR3 sequence reads: CASRDGDRGKTEAFF. The CDR3 nucleotides are TGTGCCAGCAGAGATGGGGACAGGGGGAAGACTGAAGCTTTCTTT.

This clonotype appeared many times. The chain couples TRBV27 to TRBJ1-6; unclear D gene. Deletions cut 3 bases from V and 8 bases from J, with 8 bases between. From germline, CDR1 is MNHEY and CDR2 SMNVEV (reference sequence). The CDR3 is 13 residues long. In nucleotides, the CDR3 is TGTGCCAGCAGTTTCGACCCGCATTCACCCCTCCACTTT. Its protein product is CASSFDPHSPLHF.

The chain has TRBV28 and TRBJ1-5; 9 nucleotides match TRBD1. The CDR3 consists of 14 residues. Germline-derived CDR1 and CDR2 are MDHEN and SYDVKM. Germline trimming cut 5 bases from V and 11 bases from J; bases unmatched to any gene: 10. DNA for the CDR3: TGTGCCAGCAGTACGGGACAGGGAGAAATGACCCAGCATTTT. Translating gives CASSTGQGEMTQHF.

This clonotype was found many times. The J gene is TRBJ1-2, the V gene TRBV29-1, with D tentatively TRBD1 (5 bases). V was clipped by 4 bases and J by 8 bases, with 11 bases between them. Looked up from germline, CDR1 is SQVTM and CDR2 is ANQGSEA. CDR3 length equals 11 residues. The CDR3 spells CSVVDRGGYTF. CDR3 nucleotide sequence: TGCAGCGTTGTTGACAGAGGCGGCTACACCTTC.

This clonotype has at least ten counts. V and J are TRBV28 and TRBJ2-7, with D possibly TRBD2 on 5 matching bases. Germline V gene lookup returns CDR1 MDHEN and CDR2 SYDVKM. V lost 2 bases and J 0 bases, leaving 8 bases between the germline ends. This CDR3 spans 14 amino acids. The CDR3 sequence is CASSLSGLSYEQYF. CDR3 coding DNA: TGTGCCAGCAGTTTAAGCGGACTCTCCTACGAGCAGTACTTC.

This clonotype was seen many times. The V and J genes are TRBV19 and TRBJ2-2; D unresolved. Trimming took off 3 bases at V and 8 bases at J, with 13 bases between the two ends. Germline CDR1 is LNHDA and CDR2 is SQIVND (reference sequence). CDR3 length: 14 amino acids. The CDR3 nucleotides read TGTGCCAGTAGTATGGGTTGGCGTGATGGGGAGCTGTTTTTT. It translates to CASSMGWRDGELFF. The entire variable domain, with the rest obtained from reference TRBV19 and TRBJ2-2, is as follows: DGGITQSPKYLFRKEGQNVTLSCEQNLNHDAMYWYRQDPGQGLRLIYYSQIVNDFQKGDIAEGYSVSREKKESFPLTVTSAQKNPTAFYLCASSMGWRDGELFFGEGSRLTVL.

This clonotype was seen ten or more times. V and J are TRBV28 and TRBJ2-7; TRBD2 aligns across 7 bases. The CDR3 covers 14 residues. J lost 6 bases, V lost 4 bases, and 9 bases had no gene match. CDR1 MDHEN and CDR2 SYDVKM come from the germline V gene. This CDR3 is CASSWGGRATEQYF. CDR3 DNA: TGTGCCAGCAGTTGGGGCGGGAGAGCGACCGAGCAGTACTTC.

This chain links TRBV6-5 with TRBJ2-7; D possibly uses TRBD1 or TRBD2 (6 bases each). The V gene lost 0 bases and the J gene lost 5 bases, with 8 bases spanning the gap. CDR1 and CDR2 from the germline V gene are MNHEY and SVGAGI. The CDR3 runs 13 residues. The CDR3 nucleotides are TGTGCCAGCAGTTACTCGAGGGGGGACGAGCAGTACTTC. Protein sequence: CASSYSRGDEQYF.

This clonotype showed up many times. This chain links TRBV6-5 with TRBJ2-5; perhaps TRBD1 as D (5 bases). V dropped 2 bases and J dropped 0 bases, with 7 bases sitting between them. The CDR3 is 14 amino acids. Germline V gene lookup returns CDR1 MNHEY and CDR2 SVGAGI. The CDR3 bases are TGTGCCAGCAGTTACGGGGCAGACCAAGAGACCCAGTACTTC. Translation gives CASSYGADQETQYF.

This clonotype was counted many times. The gene calls are TRBV12-3 or TRBV12-4 and TRBJ2-7; TRBD2 matches at 7 bases. CDR3 length: 13 residues. The trim removed 8 bases at V and 3 bases at J, leaving 7 bases unmatched. In DNA form, the CDR3 reads TGTGCCAGCCTTCGGACTAGTGGCTACGAGCAGTACTTC. It yields the protein CASLRTSGYEQYF.

On this clonotype: The junction does not match germline at one end; this may be a read error. The chain has TRBV20-1 and TRBJ2-4; 14 positions match TRBD2. The V gene's germline CDR1 is DFQATT and CDR2 SNEGSKA (reference sequence). The CDR3 covers 17 residues. This CDR3 is CSARGTSGGLAKNIKYF. The CDR3 region has the DNA TGCAGTGCGAGAGGGACTAGCGGGGGTCTGGCCAAAAACATTAAGTACTTC.

This clonotype was seen ten or more times. The chain recombines TRBV19 with TRBJ1-1; D uncertain. This CDR3 region has 12 residues. V lost 3 bases to trimming and J lost 4 bases, with 6 bases between them. Germline V gene data show CDR1 as LNHDA and CDR2 as SQIVND (reference sequence). This chain's CDR3 is CASSILGTEAFF. Written as DNA, the CDR3 is TGTGCCAGTAGTATTTTGGGCACTGAAGCTTTCTTT.

In this sample, this clonotype turned up many times. The V gene is TRBV6-2 or TRBV6-3, the J gene TRBJ2-7, with a weak D call TRBD2 (6 bases). V lost 7 bases to trimming and J lost 3 bases, with 31 bases between them. Germline-derived CDR1 and CDR2 are MNHEY and SVGEGT. This CDR3 comprises 19 residues. CDR3 DNA: TGTGCCAGCATCGGGGGACTTGGTCTATTGAATGCTATTAACTACGAGCAGTACTTC. Amino acid sequence: CASIGGLGLLNAINYEQYF.

This clonotype came up many times. The chain carries TRBV20-1 and TRBJ2-5, with TRBD2 identical over 9 bases. CDR3 length equals 16 residues. With 2 bases clipped from V and 4 bases from J, the junction kept 11 bases outside the gene matches. Germline values: CDR1 DFQATT, CDR2 SNEGSKA (reference sequence). The CDR3 region is CSARPLAGRLRETQYF. The DNA of the CDR3 is TGCAGTGCTAGACCCCTAGCGGGGAGGTTGCGAGAGACCCAGTACTTC.

This clonotype was picked up many times. The chain has TRBV18 and TRBJ1-1; D not resolved. The CDR3 has 14 residues. Germline lookup yields CDR1 KGHSH and CDR2 LQKENI. V was pared by 2 bases and J by 5 bases, with 12 bases between. CDR3 DNA sequence: TGTGCCAGCTCACCAACTACTGGTAAAACTGAAGCTTTCTTT. Protein: CASSPTTGKTEAFF.

This clonotype was seen many times. The genes are TRBV5-8 and TRBJ2-7, with a possible D match to TRBD2 (6 bases). CDR1 is SGHTS, CDR2 YDEGEE, per germline. This CDR3 contains 15 residues. V shed 2 bases and J shed 9 bases, with 21 bases lying between them. The CDR3 is CASSFGPSATWVQYF. CDR3 in DNA: TGTGCCAGCAGCTTCGGTCCTAGCGCCACGTGGGTGCAGTACTTC.

This clonotype has at least ten counts. J is TRBJ1-2 and V is TRBV20-1; D gene ambiguous. This CDR3 spans 13 amino acids. Germline V gene lookup returns CDR1 DFQATT and CDR2 SNEGSKA (reference sequence). Trimming removed 3 bases at V and 1 base at J, with 9 bases between. CDR3 residues: CSASLADNYGYTF. The CDR3 DNA reads as TGCAGTGCTAGTTTGGCGGATAACTATGGCTACACCTTC.

This clonotype was seen ten or more times. V gene TRBV6-5 combines with J gene TRBJ2-5; 8 nucleotides align to TRBD1. Germline V gene data show CDR1 as MNHEY and CDR2 as SVGAGI. The CDR3 contains 17 residues. V gave up 3 bases and J gave up 2 bases; unmatched junction bases: 11. The DNA for the CDR3 is TGTGCCAGCAGTTATCAATCTATCGGGACAGGACAAGAGACCCAGTACTTC. It is translated as CASSYQSIGTGQETQYF.

In its sample, this clonotype was seen a few times. The chain uses TRBV6-2 or TRBV6-3 and TRBJ2-7; D is undetermined. Germline CDR1 is MNHEY and CDR2 is SVGEGT. V gave up 10 bases and J gave up 7 bases, with 11 bases separating them. This CDR3 has 10 amino acids. The CDR3 loop is CATGNSEQYF. The CDR3 DNA reads as TGTGCCACCGGAAATTCAGAGCAGTACTTC.

The gene calls are TRBV9 and TRBJ2-2; no clear D gene. The CDR3 extends over 15 amino acids. The V gene lost 4 bases and the J gene lost 1 base, with 11 bases spanning the gap. The germline V gene has CDR1 SGDLS and CDR2 YYNGEE. The CDR3 reads CASSPRLGNTGELFF. The CDR3 bases are TGTGCCAGCAGCCCTCGACTCGGGAACACCGGGGAGCTGTTTTTT.

This clonotype came up many times. The chain couples TRBV19 to TRBJ1-2; a weak D match, TRBD1 (6 bases). V was trimmed by 3 bases and J by 3 bases, leaving 17 bases between them. Germline V lookup: CDR1 LNHDA, CDR2 SQIVND (reference sequence). The CDR3 loop spans 16 amino acids. The CDR3 is CASSIWGPQIYYGYTF. The CDR3 nucleotides read TGTGCCAGTAGTATTTGGGGGCCCCAGATCTACTATGGCTACACCTTC. Using reference TRBV19 and TRBJ1-2 for the parts outside the CDR3, the full variable domain is DGGITQSPKYLFRKEGQNVTLSCEQNLNHDAMYWYRQDPGQGLRLIYYSQIVNDFQKGDIAEGYSVSREKKESFPLTVTSAQKNPTAFYLCASSIWGPQIYYGYTFGSGTRLTVV.

The chain uses TRBV28 and TRBJ2-7, with no clear D. Trimming took 5 bases from V and 6 from J, leaving 14 bases between them. The germline V gene has CDR1 MDHEN and CDR2 SYDVKM. The CDR3 totals 13 residues. The CDR3 region has the DNA TGTGCCAGCAGTACCCCACACAGTCGCGAGCAGTACTTC. Its translation is CASSTPHSREQYF.

The V gene is TRBV30, the J gene TRBJ2-7, with 7 positions matching TRBD1. The CDR3 runs to 15 residues. V dropped 1 base and J dropped 6; count of bases not matched to a gene: 12. CDR1 is GTSNPN, CDR2 SVGIG, per germline (reference sequence). CDR3: CAWSGGTASSGEQYF. The CDR3 DNA follows: TGTGCCTGGAGTGGAGGGACAGCTTCCTCGGGCGAGCAGTACTTC.

Comments on this clonotype: Relative to the germline gene, one junction end is altered; a read error may explain this. The CDR3, as DNA: TGCAGTGCTATAGGACCTACTAACTATGGCTTCACCTTC. This gives the protein CSAIGPTNYGFTF. The V and J genes are TRBV20-1 and TRBJ1-2; D is uncertain. Germline lookup yields CDR1 DFQATT and CDR2 SNEGSKA (reference sequence). The CDR3 runs to 13 residues.

This clonotype was counted many times. The chain employs TRBV6-2 or TRBV6-3 and TRBJ2-7; TRBD1 matches at 8 bases. The CDR3 totals 15 residues. Germline assignment: CDR1 MNHEY and CDR2 SVGEGT. V shed 6 bases, J shed 4 bases, and the junction held 11 bases outside the gene matches. CDR3: CASRLSDRAGYEQYF. The CDR3 DNA reads as TGTGCCAGCAGACTATCGGACAGGGCCGGATACGAGCAGTACTTC.

This clonotype has a count of ten or more. The gene calls are TRBV29-1 and TRBJ1-2; 8 bases agree with TRBD1. CDR1 and CDR2 from the germline V gene are SQVTM and ANQGSEA. The CDR3 is made up of 13 amino acids. V lost 1 base and J lost 7; bases outside the gene matches: 5. The CDR3 loop reads CSVEVEDRAGYTF. The CDR3 coding sequence is TGCAGCGTTGAAGTGGAGGACAGGGCTGGCTACACCTTC.

The chain has TRBV27 and TRBJ1-2; D is uncertain. This CDR3 is built from 14 residues. Per germline, CDR1 MNHEY and CDR2 SMNVEV (reference sequence). V was shortened by 9 bases and J by 0 bases, with 14 bases between the two germline ends. CDR3 in amino acids: CARVRKRTNYGYTF. CDR3 coding DNA: TGTGCCAGGGTTCGGAAACGCACTAACTATGGCTACACCTTC.

This clonotype has ten or more counts. The chain links TRBV5-1 to TRBJ2-7, with D perhaps matching TRBD2 (5 bases). V was shortened by 1 base and J by 0 bases, with 8 bases between the two germline ends. This CDR3 has 14 amino acids. Germline CDR1 SGHRS, CDR2 YFSETQ. This chain's CDR3 is CASSLHGSSYEQYF. The CDR3 DNA is TGCGCCAGCAGCTTGCATGGGAGCTCCTACGAGCAGTACTTC.

In this sample, this clonotype turned up many times. This may be a read error, as it is one base from a much larger clone. J is TRBJ1-5 and V is TRBV6-1, with a possible D match to TRBD1 (6 bases). The CDR3 has 15 amino acids. CDR1 is MNHNS and CDR2 is SASEGT in the germline V gene. The CDR3 sequence: CASSEQGYSDQPQHF. CDR3 sequence (DNA): TGTGCCAGCAGTGAACAGGGGTATAGCGATCAGCCCCAGCATTTT.

In this sample, this clonotype turned up many times. The chain couples TRBV24-1 to TRBJ2-2; a weak D match, TRBD1 (5 bases). V shed 9 bases and J shed 14 bases, with 24 bases lying between them. CDR3 size: 14 residues. CDR1 is KGHDR, CDR2 SFDVKD, per germline. Written as DNA, the CDR3 is TGTGCCACCTCCAGCTTGAAGGGGAACCAGGAACTGTTTTTT. Protein: CATSSLKGNQELFF.

This sequence joins TRBV6-1 and TRBJ2-7; D possibly uses TRBD1 or TRBD2 (5 bases each). V was clipped by 8 bases and J by 6 bases, with 14 bases between them. Germline V gene lookup returns CDR1 MNHNS and CDR2 SASEGT. This CDR3 has 12 residues. This CDR3 reads CASSPGDREQYF. The CDR3, as DNA: TGTGCCAGCTCACCCGGGGACCGCGAGCAGTACTTC.